The rows below give T cell receptor beta chains drawn from one sample of a study of post-analysis software for immune sequencing data. One entry per CDR3 protein results from TCRdb running MiXCR on the PCR reads. Here the sample spans more than 500,000 distinct CDR3 sequences, 30% to 40% being singletons. The sequencing input was blood. The receptors were gathered from a girl aged 2-17 years with multiple sclerosis. CDR3s include the opening cysteine and the closing phenylalanine or tryptophan. The D gene is left open where the match is weak. Size values are once, few and many counts, or a class for expanded clones, and some rows have none.

clone_size	d_call	v_call	j_call	cdr3_nt	cdr3_aa
-	TRBD2	TRBV7-9	TRBJ2-1	TGTGCCAGCAGCTCCTGGGGAGCGGGGGGGCCTACCCCCTACAATGAGCAGTTCTTC	CASSSWGAGGPTPYNEQFF
few	-	TRBV5-1	TRBJ2-7	TGCGCCAGCAGCTTGTTAGGGTTGGCCCTCGACGAGCAGTACTTC	CASSLLGLALDEQYF
few	-	TRBV5-5	TRBJ2-5	TGTGCCAGCAGCTTGGGACGTGCGACATTGGAGACCCAGTACTTC	CASSLGRATLETQYF
-	-	TRBV29-1	TRBJ1-1	TGCAGCGTTGACTCGATGAACACTGAAGCTTTCTTT	CSVDSMNTEAFF
-	TRBD1	TRBV20-1	TRBJ1-5	TGCAGTGCTAGGGGGGACAGGGAGGACAATCAGCCCCAGCATTTT	CSARGDREDNQPQHF
once	-	TRBV13	TRBJ2-6	TGTGCCAGCAGCTTAGACCGTTCGGGTGGGGCCAACGTCCTGACTTTC	CASSLDRSGGANVLTF
-	-	TRBV10-1	TRBJ1-1	TGCGCCAGCAGTTCGTTAAAAGAGGAAGCTTTCTTT	CASSSLKEEAFF
-	TRBD2	TRBV29-1	TRBJ2-7	TGCAGCGCCGAAGCGGGGGACAAGAACGAGCAGTACTTC	CSAEAGDKNEQYF
few	-	TRBV29-1	TRBJ1-2	TGCAGCGTTGGGTGGGACTCTTGGGGCTACACCTTC	CSVGWDSWGYTF
-	-	TRBV5-1	TRBJ2-1	TGCGCCAGCAGGACAGGCCCCTTTTCCTACAATGAGCAGTTCTTC	CASRTGPFSYNEQFF
few	TRBD1	TRBV20-1	TRBJ2-1	TGCAGTGCTAGTGAGACAGGGCTCAGCGAGCAGTTCTTC	CSASETGLSEQFF
few	-	TRBV5-1	TRBJ2-1	TGCGCCAGCAGCGGGGGGTTCGGGGTCGATGAGCAGTTCTTC	CASSGGFGVDEQFF
-	TRBD2	TRBV7-2	TRBJ2-4	TGTGCCAGCAGCTTAAGACTGGGACTAGATACGCTAGCCAAAAACATTCAGTACTTC	CASSLRLGLDTLAKNIQYF
few	TRBD2	TRBV3-1	TRBJ2-4	TGTGCCAGCAGCCAGGGGACTAGCGGTAAACACATTCAGTACTTC	CASSQGTSGKHIQYF
many	TRBD2	TRBV5-5	TRBJ2-3	TGTGCCAGCAGCTTGCTCACTAGCGGCACAGATACGCAGTATTTT	CASSLLTSGTDTQYF
-	TRBD2	TRBV11-1	TRBJ2-1	TGTGCCAGCGCCCAAGGGAGCGGGGGTTCCTACAATGAGCAGTTCTTC	CASAQGSGGSYNEQFF
-	TRBD1	TRBV5-1	TRBJ2-5	TGCGCCAGCAGCAAATTGCTACAGGGGGCCCCTTTCAACCAAGAGACCCAGTACTTC	CASSKLLQGAPFNQETQYF
-	-	TRBV11-2	TRBJ2-3	TGTGCCAGCAGGGTTAGCACAGATACGCAGTATTTT	CASRVSTDTQYF
-	-	TRBV2	TRBJ1-2	TGTGCCAGCACCGAACCAGGGTACGGCTACACCTTC	CASTEPGYGYTF
few	TRBD1	TRBV7-9	TRBJ1-1	TGTGCCAGCAGCGTAGGGCAGGGGGCCGACACTGAAGCTTTCTTT	CASSVGQGADTEAFF
-	-	TRBV3-1	TRBJ2-1	TGTGCCAGCAGCCATGGAGGGGGGTCCTACAATGAGCAGTTCTTC	CASSHGGGSYNEQFF
-	-	TRBV7-8	TRBJ1-2	TGTGCCAGCAGCTTAGGTCCGAGGCTTGGCTACACCTTC	CASSLGPRLGYTF
once	-	TRBV4-1	TRBJ1-4	TGTGCCAGCAGCCAAGAGTTCCGGGGGTTGGGTTCCGAAAAACTGTTTTTT	CASSQEFRGLGSEKLFF
few	-	TRBV5-4	TRBJ2-7	TGTGCCAGCAGCCTCCGGTCAAGCCGCTACGAGCAGTACTTC	CASSLRSSRYEQYF
many	-	TRBV7-8	TRBJ2-1	TGTGCCAGCGCTAAGCAGACCAACTACAATGAGCAGTTCTTC	CASAKQTNYNEQFF
few	-	TRBV7-3	TRBJ2-3	TGTGCCAGCAGCCCAAACCCGGCAGATACGCAGTATTTT	CASSPNPADTQYF
-	-	TRBV6-1	TRBJ1-2	TGTGCCAGCAGATCCGGGACGCGTTATGGCTACACCTTC	CASRSGTRYGYTF
few	-	TRBV29-1	TRBJ1-4	-	CSVGQGAFATNEKPFF
-	-	TRBV5-1	TRBJ2-5	TGCGCCAGCAGCCTAGCGTGGGGAGAGACCCAGTACTTC	CASSLAWGETQYF